This TCR beta chain was found in a study of Graves' ophthalmopathy and Graves' hyperthyroidism. The V end was cut by 6 bases, the J end by 8 bases, with 16 bases between. Germline V gives CDR1 SNHLY, CDR2 FYNNEI. The CDR3 consists of 13 residues. Amplification from RNA transcripts yielded the TCR beta CDR3 regions. Amplification began with first-round RT-PCR using HTBI primers, then second-round multiplex PCR was performed. One entry per CDR3 protein, called by TCRdb with MiXCR from the multiplex PCR reads. This table has 740,000 or so distinct CDR3 sequences, approximately 40% appearing once. Sequencing was done on a sample of peripheral blood. The genes are TRBV2 and TRBJ1-2, with a possible D match to TRBD1 (5 bases). The receptor was isolated from an adult man with Graves' ophthalmopathy. In nucleotides, the CDR3 is TGTGCCAGCAGACTAACAGGAGAAGGAGGCTACACCTTC. Its protein product is CASRLTGEGGYTF. The full variable domain, completed using reference TRBV2 and TRBJ1-2, is EPEVTQTPSHQVTQMGQEVILRCVPISNHLYFYWYRQILGQKVEFLVSFYNNEISEKSEIFDDQFSVERPDGSNFTLKIRSTKLEDSAMYFCASRLTGEGGYTFGSGTRLTVV.